The sequence of this T cell receptor beta chain was determined in a study of blood T cell repertoires in COVID-19. V trimming: 1 base; J trimming: 6 bases; junction bases outside the gene matches: 8. The CDR3 totals 16 residues. Germline loops: CDR1 SGHDN, CDR2 FVKESK. How the authors handled the data: Estimates of nucleated cell counts were drawn from the amplification of reference gene primers. Only in-frame clones appear in the TCRdb table, and some are missing; sequencing was by immunoSEQ multiplex PCR. That table furnishes V, J and clone size, whereas the DNA furnished D and trimming. The table shows around 250,000 clones, with 80% to 90% occurring only once.

This chain links TRBV14 with TRBJ2-7, with 11 positions matching TRBD1. Sequenced: PBMCs or T cells enriched from blood (not recorded which). The source is a woman aged 45-65 years who had recovered from COVID-19. CDR3 DNA: TGTGCCAGCAGCCAAGTGTCCCCCGGGACAGGGGGCGAGCAGTACTTC. This codes for CASSQVSPGTGGEQYF.